This is a list of T cell receptor beta chains from one sample in a study of T cells in Graves' hyperthyroidism and ophthalmopathy. TCRdb re-derived calls from the multiplex PCR reads in MiXCR, one entry per CDR3 protein. Of 300,000 to 400,000 distinct CDR3 sequences listed, 14% are singletons. The sample was blood. Every receptor here comes from a woman aged 25-40 years with Graves' hyperthyroidism. Each CDR3 is given with its conserved first and last residue. Not all rows give a size; the values are once, few, many and, for expanded clones, a class.

V	size	J	CDR3
TRBV6-1	NA	TRBJ1-1	CASFTGADTEAFF
TRBV4-1	NA	TRBJ1-1	CASSQLGQGASKNTEAFF
TRBV10-3	many	TRBJ2-7	CAIRGTGVYEQYF
TRBV28	many	TRBJ2-1	CASSLGVEQFF
TRBV10-3	many	TRBJ1-4	CAISEQSGEEKLFF
TRBV28	many	TRBJ2-3	CAISQGITDTQYF
TRBV6-1	few	TRBJ2-2	CASSESRRGAGELFF
TRBV28	many	TRBJ2-7	CASSTSPYSYEQYF
TRBV4-2	few	TRBJ2-5	CASSQDRREETQYF
TRBV6-2/TRBV6-3	few	TRBJ2-2	CASSRTKGGELFF
TRBV20-1	NA	TRBJ1-1	CSASRSGRDTEAFF
TRBV7-9	many	TRBJ1-4	CASSLAPEKLFF
TRBV12-3/TRBV12-4	many	TRBJ2-4	CASSLARRGRNIQYF
TRBV3-1	many	TRBJ2-1	CASSQGQGNEQFF
TRBV12-3/TRBV12-4	many	TRBJ2-1	CASSFTDTDYNEQFF
TRBV9	once	TRBJ2-2	CASSVAQGNTGELFF
TRBV29-1	many	TRBJ2-2	CSVEFREGLGTGELFF
TRBV7-2	few	TRBJ2-2	CASRTGPQNTGELFF
TRBV5-1	few	TRBJ2-6	CASTWASGANVLTF
TRBV6-2/TRBV6-3	NA	TRBJ2-1	CASSYSETGVYNEQFF
TRBV10-3	many	TRBJ2-7	CAISDPNNGQYEQYF
TRBV29-1	NA	TRBJ2-5	CSVEGGDRGPQETQYF